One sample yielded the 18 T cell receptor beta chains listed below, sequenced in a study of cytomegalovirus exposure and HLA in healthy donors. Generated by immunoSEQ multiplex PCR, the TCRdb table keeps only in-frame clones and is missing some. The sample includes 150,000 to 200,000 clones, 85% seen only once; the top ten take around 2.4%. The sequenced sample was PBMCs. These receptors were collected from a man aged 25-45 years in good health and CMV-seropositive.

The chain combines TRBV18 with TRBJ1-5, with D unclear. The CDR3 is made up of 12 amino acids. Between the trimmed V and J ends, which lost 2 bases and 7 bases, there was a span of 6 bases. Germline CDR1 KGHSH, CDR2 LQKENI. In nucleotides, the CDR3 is TGTGCCAGCTCACCAACAGACCAGCCCCAGCATTTT. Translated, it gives CASSPTDQPQHF.

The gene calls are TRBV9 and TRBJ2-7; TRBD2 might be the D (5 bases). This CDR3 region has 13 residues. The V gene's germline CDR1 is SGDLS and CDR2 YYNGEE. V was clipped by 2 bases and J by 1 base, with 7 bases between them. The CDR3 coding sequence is TGTGCCAGCAGCGTGGACTTGTCCTACGAGCAGTACTTC. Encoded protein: CASSVDLSYEQYF.

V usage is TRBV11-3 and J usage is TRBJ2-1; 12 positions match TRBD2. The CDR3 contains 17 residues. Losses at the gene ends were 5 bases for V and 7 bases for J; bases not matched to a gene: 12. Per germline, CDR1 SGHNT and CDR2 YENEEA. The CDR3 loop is CASSTLPGLAGENEQFF. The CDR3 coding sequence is TGTGCCAGCAGCACCCTTCCGGGACTAGCGGGCGAAAATGAGCAGTTCTTC.

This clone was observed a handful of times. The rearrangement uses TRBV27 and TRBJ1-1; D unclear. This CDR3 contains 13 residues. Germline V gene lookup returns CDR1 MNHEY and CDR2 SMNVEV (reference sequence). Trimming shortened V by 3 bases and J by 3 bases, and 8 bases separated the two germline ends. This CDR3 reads CASSLNIYTEAFF. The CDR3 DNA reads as TGTGCCAGCAGTTTGAACATCTACACTGAAGCTTTCTTT.

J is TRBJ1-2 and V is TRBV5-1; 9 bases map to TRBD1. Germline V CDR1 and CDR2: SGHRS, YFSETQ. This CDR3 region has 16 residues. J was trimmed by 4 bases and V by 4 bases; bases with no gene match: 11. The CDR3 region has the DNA TGCGCCAGCAGCATGCCGGGACAGGGCAGAGGCTATGGCTACACCTTC. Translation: CASSMPGQGRGYGYTF. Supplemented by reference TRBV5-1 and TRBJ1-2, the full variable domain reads KAGVTQTPRYLIKTRGQQVTLSCSPISGHRSVSWYQQTPGQGLQFLFEYFSETQRNKGNFPGRFSGRQFSNSRSEMNVSTLELGDSALYLCASSMPGQGRGYGYTFGSGTRLTVV.

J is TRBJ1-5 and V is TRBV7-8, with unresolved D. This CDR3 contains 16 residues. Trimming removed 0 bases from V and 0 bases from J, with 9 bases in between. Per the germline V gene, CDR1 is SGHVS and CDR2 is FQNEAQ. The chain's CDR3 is CASSLAAGFSNQPQHF. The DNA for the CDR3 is TGTGCCAGCAGCTTAGCGGCAGGCTTTAGCAATCAGCCCCAGCATTTT.

The CDR3 reads CAISEVQGGGELFF. CDR3 nucleotides: TGTGCCATCAGTGAGGTACAGGGCGGCGGGGAGCTGTTTTTT. The V gene is TRBV10-3, the J gene TRBJ2-2; D is perhaps TRBD1 (6 bases). CDR3 length: 14 residues. Looked up from germline, CDR1 is ENHRY and CDR2 is SYGVKD. V was trimmed by 2 bases and J by 7 bases, leaving 11 bases between them.

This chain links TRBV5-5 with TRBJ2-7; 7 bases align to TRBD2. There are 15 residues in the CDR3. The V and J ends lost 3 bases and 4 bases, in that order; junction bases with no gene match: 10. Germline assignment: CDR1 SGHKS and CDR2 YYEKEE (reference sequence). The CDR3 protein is CASSWDPGRAYEQYF. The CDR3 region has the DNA TGTGCCAGCAGCTGGGACCCGGGGAGGGCGTACGAGCAGTACTTC. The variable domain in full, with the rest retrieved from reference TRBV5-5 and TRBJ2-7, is DAGVTQSPTHLIKTRGQQVTLRCSPISGHKSVSWYQQVLGQGPQFIFQYYEKEERGRGNFPDRFSARQFPNYSSELNVNALLLGDSALYLCASSWDPGRAYEQYFGPGTRLTVT.

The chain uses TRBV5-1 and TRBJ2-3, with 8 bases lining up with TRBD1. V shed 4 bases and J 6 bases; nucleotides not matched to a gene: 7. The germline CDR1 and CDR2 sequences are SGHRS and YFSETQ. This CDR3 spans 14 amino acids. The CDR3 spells CASSNGQGRDTQYF. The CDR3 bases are TGCGCCAGCAGCAACGGACAGGGAAGGGATACGCAGTATTTT.

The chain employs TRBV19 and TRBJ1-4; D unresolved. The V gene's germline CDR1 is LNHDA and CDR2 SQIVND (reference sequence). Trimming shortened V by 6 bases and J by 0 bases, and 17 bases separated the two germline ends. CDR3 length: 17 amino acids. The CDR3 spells CASSSVLTQTTNEKLFF. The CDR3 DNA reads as TGTGCCAGTAGCAGCGTTTTGACCCAAACAACTAATGAAAAACTGTTTTTT.

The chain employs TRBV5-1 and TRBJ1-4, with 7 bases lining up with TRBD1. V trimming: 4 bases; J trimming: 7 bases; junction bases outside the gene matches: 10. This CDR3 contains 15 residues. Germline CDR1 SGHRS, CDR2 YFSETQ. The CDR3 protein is CASSPREGAREKLFF. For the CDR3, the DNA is TGCGCCAGCAGCCCTAGAGAGGGGGCGCGTGAAAAACTGTTTTTT.

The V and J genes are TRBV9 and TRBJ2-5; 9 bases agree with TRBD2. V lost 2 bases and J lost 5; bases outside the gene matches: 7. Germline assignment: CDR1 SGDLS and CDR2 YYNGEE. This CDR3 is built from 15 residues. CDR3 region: CASSVGRGGPETQYF. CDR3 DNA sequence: TGTGCCAGCAGCGTTGGGCGGGGGGGCCCCGAGACCCAGTACTTC. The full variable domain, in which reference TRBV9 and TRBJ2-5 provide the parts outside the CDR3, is DSGVTQTPKHLITATGQRVTLRCSPRSGDLSVYWYQQSLDQGLQFLIQYYNGEERAKGNILERFSAQQFPDLHSELNLSSLELGDSALYFCASSVGRGGPETQYFGPGTRLLVL.

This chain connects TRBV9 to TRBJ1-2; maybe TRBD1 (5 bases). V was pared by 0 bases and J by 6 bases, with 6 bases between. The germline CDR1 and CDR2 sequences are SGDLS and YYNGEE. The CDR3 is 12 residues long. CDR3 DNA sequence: TGTGCCAGCAGCGTAGCCAGGGATGGCTACACCTTC. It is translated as CASSVARDGYTF.

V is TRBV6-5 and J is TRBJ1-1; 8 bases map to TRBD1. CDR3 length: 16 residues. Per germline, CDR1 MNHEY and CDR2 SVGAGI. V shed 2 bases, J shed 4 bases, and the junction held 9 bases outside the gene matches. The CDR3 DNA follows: TGTGCCAGCAGTTACACAATTGGACAGGGCGGCACTGAAGCTTTCTTT. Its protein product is CASSYTIGQGGTEAFF.

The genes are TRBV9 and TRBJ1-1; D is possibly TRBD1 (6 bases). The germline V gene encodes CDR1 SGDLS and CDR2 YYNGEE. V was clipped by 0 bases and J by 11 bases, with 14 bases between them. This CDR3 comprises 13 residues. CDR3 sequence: CASSVGPGDTAFF. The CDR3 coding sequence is TGTGCCAGCAGCGTAGGACCCGGGGACACGGCTTTCTTT.

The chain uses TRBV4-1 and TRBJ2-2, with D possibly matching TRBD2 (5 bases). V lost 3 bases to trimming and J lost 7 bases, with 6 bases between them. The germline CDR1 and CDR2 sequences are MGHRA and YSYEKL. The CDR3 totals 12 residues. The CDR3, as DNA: TGCGCCAGCAGCCAGGAGGACGGGGAGCTGTTTTTT. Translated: CASSQEDGELFF.

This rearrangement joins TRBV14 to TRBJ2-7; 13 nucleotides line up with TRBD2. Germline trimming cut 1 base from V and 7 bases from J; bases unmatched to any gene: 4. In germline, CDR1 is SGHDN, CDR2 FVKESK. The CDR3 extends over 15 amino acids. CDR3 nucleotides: TGTGCCAGCAGCCAAGTGAAGGGACTAGCGGGAGAGCAGTACTTC. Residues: CASSQVKGLAGEQYF.

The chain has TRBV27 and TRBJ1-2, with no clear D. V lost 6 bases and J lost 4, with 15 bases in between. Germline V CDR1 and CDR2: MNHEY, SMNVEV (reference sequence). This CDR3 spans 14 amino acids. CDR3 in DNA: TGTGCCAGCAGGACTACCGGGTCTTCCTATGGCTACACCTTC. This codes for CASRTTGSSYGYTF.